This TCR beta chain was found in a study of blood T cell repertoires in COVID-19. TCRdb's copy holds only in-frame clones and misses some; the assay was immunoSEQ multiplex PCR. The sample includes 85,000 to 110,000 clones, roughly 85% seen only once; the top ten take 3% to 3.5%. Germline CDR1 ENHRY, CDR2 SYGVKD. V lost 8 bases to trimming and J lost 0 bases, with 20 bases between them. CDR3 length equals 16 residues. The sequence was obtained from a man aged 50 to 60 in a cohort sampled during active COVID-19. The rearrangement links TRBV10-3 to TRBJ2-7; TRBD2 is a possible D gene (5 bases). Sequenced material: peripheral blood. DNA for the CDR3: TGTGCCATCTGCCCTTCTGGAAGAGGGAGCTCCTACGAGCAGTACTTC. It is translated as CAICPSGRGSSYEQYF.